This T cell receptor (beta chain) came from a study of control samples from healthy donors and cancer patients. The assay was immunoSEQ multiplex PCR, and TCRdb's table has in-frame clones only and misses some. The sample has some 200,000 clones; roughly 94% are singletons. CDR3 length: 12 amino acids. Trimming took 3 bases from V and 4 from J, leaving 6 bases between them. CDR1 is MNHNS, CDR2 SASEGT, per germline. V gene TRBV6-1 combines with J gene TRBJ1-1; weak D call: TRBD1 (5 bases). This clonotype was sampled from a man aged 50 to 60 in good health. The sequencing sample was made of blood. The CDR3 reads CASSDRVTEAFF. The CDR3 DNA reads as TGTGCCAGCAGTGACAGGGTCACTGAAGCTTTCTTT.